Listed below are T cell receptor beta chains from one sample, sequenced in a study of OX40 agonist ivuxolimab in advanced cancers. This table comes from immunoSEQ multiplex PCR, and its TCRdb copy is limited to in-frame clones, with some not included. The repertoire holds 35,000 to 40,000 clones, with 65% to 90% as singletons. Specimen: CD4+ or CD8+ T cells sorted from blood, collected in a trial of the OX40 agonist ivuxolimab. The origin of the receptors is an adult with an advanced solid tumor such as melanoma, head and neck, liver or kidney cancer. The CDR3 runs from the conserved cysteine through the conserved F or W. The order of the fields is CDR3 length, V gene, clone size, J gene, D gene, CDR3 DNA, CDR3 protein. A D gene is named only where the DNA matches it firmly. A clone size is listed for some rows: how often the clone was seen (once, few, many), or a class if it is expanded.

>13|TRBV5-7|-|TRBJ2-5|-
TGTGCCAGCAAAGAGGGGCACCAAGAGACCCAGTACTTC
CASKEGHQETQYF
>13|TRBV2|-|TRBJ2-3|-
TGTGCCAGCAGTGAAGTAGGACCATATACGCAGTATTTT
CASSEVGPYTQYF
>14|TRBV18|-|TRBJ2-7|-
TGTGCCAGCTCACCACCGGAAAGGAACTACGAGCAGTACTTC
CASSPPERNYEQYF
>15|TRBV7-2|-|TRBJ1-1|-
TGTGCCAGCAGCTTAGGAGACAGGAGGAACACTGAAGCTTTCTTT
CASSLGDRRNTEAFF
>14|TRBV2|medium-sized|TRBJ1-1|-
TGTGCCAGCAGCCCCGGAATGTGGGACACTGAAGCTTTCTTT
CASSPGMWDTEAFF
>12|TRBV30|-|TRBJ2-1|-
TGTGCCTGGCTCATATCCTACAATGAGCAGTTCTTC
CAWLISYNEQFF
>12|TRBV18|-|TRBJ2-7|-
TGTGCCAGCTCACTCGACGGGTACGAGCAGTACTTC
CASSLDGYEQYF
>16|TRBV25-1|-|TRBJ1-6|-
TGTGCCAGCAGTGGTCCATTGGGGGTGGGAAATTCACCCCTCCACTTT
CASSGPLGVGNSPLHF
>14|TRBV29-1|-|TRBJ2-1|-
TGCAGCGTTTATGGGGGGAAGGGTAGCGATGAGCAGTTCTTC
CSVYGGKGSDEQFF
>17|TRBV7-6|-|TRBJ2-3|TRBD2
TGTGCCAGCAGCTCGACTAGCGGGAGGCCTAGCACAGATACGCAGTATTTT
CASSSTSGRPSTDTQYF
>16|TRBV5-1|-|TRBJ2-3|TRBD2
TGCGCCAGCAGCCCGGGGGGGACTAGTCGCACAGATACGCAGTATTTT
CASSPGGTSRTDTQYF
>13|TRBV9|-|TRBJ1-1|-
TGTGCCAGCAGCGTAGGAATCTCGGGGGGAGCTTTCTTT
CASSVGISGGAFF
>13|TRBV29-1|-|TRBJ2-7|-
TGCAGCGTTGCCCCAAGTGGGGCCTACGAGCAGTACTTC
CSVAPSGAYEQYF
>13|TRBV7-8|-|TRBJ2-3|-
TGTGCCAGCAGCTGGAAGGCGGCAGATACGCAGTATTTT
CASSWKAADTQYF
>16|TRBV7-2|-|TRBJ2-7|-
TGTGCCAGCAGCTCGACGAGAGCGGGCCAAGCCTACGAGCAGTACTTC
CASSSTRAGQAYEQYF
>15|TRBV5-1|-|TRBJ2-7|-
TGCGCCAGCAGCTTGGGATCAGGTGCCGGGGACGAGCAGTACTTC
CASSLGSGAGDEQYF
>15|TRBV7-8|-|TRBJ1-5|-
TGTGCCAGCAGCTTAGCCGACAGTAGTAATCAGCCCCAGCATTTT
CASSLADSSNQPQHF
>12|TRBV19|few|TRBJ2-7|-
TGTGCCAGTACCACGTCCAGGGGCGAGCAGTACTTC
CASTTSRGEQYF
>16|TRBV15|-|TRBJ2-7|TRBD2
TGTGCCACCAGCAGACCCCATCTAGCGGGAGTCAACGAGCAGTACTTC
CATSRPHLAGVNEQYF
>16|TRBV4-1|-|TRBJ1-2|-
TGCGCCAGCAGCCAAGTCCCAGGGAGGGCTAACTATGGCTACACCTTC
CASSQVPGRANYGYTF
>15|TRBV15|-|TRBJ2-7|TRBD1
TGTGCCACCAGCATCGACAGGGGCGGCATCTACGAGCAGTACTTC
CATSIDRGGIYEQYF
>12|TRBV18|-|TRBJ2-3|-
TGTGCCAGCCGGCAAGCCCCGGATACGCAGTATTTT
CASRQAPDTQYF
>16|TRBV19|once|TRBJ2-3|TRBD2
TGTGCCAGTACCTCAGGACTAGCGGGAGAATCAGATACGCAGTATTTT
CASTSGLAGESDTQYF
>13|TRBV5-6|-|TRBJ2-7|-
TGTGCCAGCAGCTTGGGGTCGGGCTACGAGCAGTACTTC
CASSLGSGYEQYF
>13|TRBV18|-|TRBJ2-5|-
TGTGCCAGCTCACCGATTAGGACAGAGACCCAGTACTTC
CASSPIRTETQYF
>13|TRBV6-1|-|TRBJ2-1|-
TGTGCCAGCAGTCCACTCACAACGTCGGAGCAGTTCTTC
CASSPLTTSEQFF
>15|TRBV10-1|-|TRBJ2-5|-
TGCGCCAGCAGTGAGCCGGGAGAGGGTACAGAGACCCAGTACTTC
CASSEPGEGTETQYF
>15|TRBV5-4|-|TRBJ1-6|-
TGTGCCAGCAGCAGAGGGACGGGAGAGTACTCACCCCTCCACTTT
CASSRGTGEYSPLHF
>14|TRBV11-2|-|TRBJ2-1|TRBD2
TGTGCCAGCAGCTTAGATTTGACTAGCGGGAGAAGGTTCTTC
CASSLDLTSGRRFF
>13|TRBV12-2|-|TRBJ2-7|-
TGTGCAAGTCGCCCCCGGCTGGCGGGGGAGCAGTACTTC
CASRPRLAGEQYF
>14|TRBV29-1|few|TRBJ2-2|TRBD2
TGCAGCGTTCGGGGGGTGGTGAACACCGGGGAGCTGTTTTTT
CSVRGVVNTGELFF
>14|TRBV5-4|-|TRBJ2-7|-
TGTGCCAGCAGCTTGTGGGCCAGCCCTCTCGAGCAGTACTTC
CASSLWASPLEQYF